The TCR beta chain described here comes from a study of cytomegalovirus exposure and HLA in healthy donors. The study's findings and limits: Across donors, sequencing depth was assumed by presence/absence analyses to be roughly uniform.

Healthy bone marrow donors formed the donor group. The PCR was carried out with 60 Vbeta primers and 13 Jbeta primers. Using immunoSEQ multiplex PCR, the repertoire was profiled, and TCRdb retains in-frame clones only, with some absent. The table has about 100,000 clones, around 82% seen once. As concerns this clone: What it recognizes is unknown.

Input material: PBMCs. The receptor comes from a man aged 35-49 years in good health and CMV-seropositive.

CDR3 nucleotides: TGTGCCAGCAGTCCGGGGCGGGGGCGAGAGGCCAACGTCCTGACTTTC. Translating it yields CASSPGRGREANVLTF. The chain combines TRBV28 with TRBJ2-6; a weak D match, TRBD2 (7 bases). This CDR3 has 16 residues. Deletions cut 5 bases from V and 6 bases from J, with 17 bases between. The germline V gene encodes CDR1 MDHEN and CDR2 SYDVKM. Using reference TRBV28 and TRBJ2-6 for the parts outside the CDR3, the full variable domain is DVKVTQSSRYLVKRTGEKVFLECVQDMDHENMFWYRQDPGLGLRLIYFSYDVKMKEKGDIPEGYSVSREKKERFSLILESASTNQTSMYLCASSPGRGREANVLTFGAGSRLTVL.